Listed here are 6 T cell receptor beta chains from one sample, sequenced in a study of blood T cell repertoires in COVID-19. Profiled with immunoSEQ multiplex PCR; TCRdb holds only in-frame clones, not every one. This repertoire shows some 190,000 clones, 82% found once; its top ten account for 6.5% to 9.5%. Sequencing was performed on peripheral blood. All receptors derive from a woman aged 55-70 years with COVID-19, enrolled during active disease.

The chain joins TRBV2 to TRBJ1-2; a possible D gene is TRBD1 (5 bases). The CDR3 has 13 residues. Trimming took 8 bases from V and 3 from J, leaving 13 bases between them. Germline values: CDR1 SNHLY, CDR2 FYNNEI. The CDR3 nucleotides read TGTGCCAGCTCAACGGACAAGGACTATGGCTACACCTTC. Its translation: CASSTDKDYGYTF.

The chain joins TRBV5-6 to TRBJ1-2; D is undetermined. Looked up from germline, CDR1 is SGHDT and CDR2 is YYEEEE. V shed 0 bases and J shed 5 bases, with 11 bases lying between them. The CDR3 totals 14 residues. The CDR3 spells CASSLAGSQYGYTF. The CDR3 nucleotides are TGTGCCAGCAGCTTGGCGGGGAGTCAGTATGGCTACACCTTC.

The chain links TRBV2 to TRBJ2-1; D is possibly TRBD1 (6 bases). CDR3 size: 13 residues. Germline V CDR1 and CDR2: SNHLY, FYNNEI. Trimming took off 7 bases at V and 5 bases at J, with 12 bases between the two ends. The CDR3 DNA is TGTGCCAGCAACTTATACAGGGACAATGAGCAGTTCTTC. Amino acid sequence: CASNLYRDNEQFF.

This rearrangement joins TRBV5-6 to TRBJ1-2; D gene ambiguous. Germline lookup yields CDR1 SGHDT and CDR2 YYEEEE. V lost 4 bases and J lost 0, with 19 bases in between. This CDR3 spans 17 amino acids. For the CDR3, the DNA is TGTGCCAGCAGCCTGGGCGCAAACTATGCCTCTAACTATGGCTACACCTTC. Its protein product is CASSLGANYASNYGYTF.

The chain employs TRBV10-3 and TRBJ2-5; D perhaps matches TRBD1 (6 bases). The CDR3 runs to 14 residues. The germline V gene encodes CDR1 ENHRY and CDR2 SYGVKD. Trimming pared 3 bases from V and 5 bases from J, leaving 13 bases between. DNA for the CDR3: TGTGCCATCAGTGATAGAGGGCAGGGGGAGACCCAGTACTTC. This translates into CAISDRGQGETQYF.

V usage is TRBV14 and J usage is TRBJ2-7; 7 bases agree with TRBD1. The germline V gene has CDR1 SGHDN and CDR2 FVKESK. V was pared by 4 bases and J by 3 bases, with 6 bases of the junction left unmatched. This CDR3 contains 14 residues. CDR3 sequence (DNA): TGTGCCAGCAGCCGACAGGGTTTGGGCTACGAGCAGTACTTC. This gives the protein CASSRQGLGYEQYF.